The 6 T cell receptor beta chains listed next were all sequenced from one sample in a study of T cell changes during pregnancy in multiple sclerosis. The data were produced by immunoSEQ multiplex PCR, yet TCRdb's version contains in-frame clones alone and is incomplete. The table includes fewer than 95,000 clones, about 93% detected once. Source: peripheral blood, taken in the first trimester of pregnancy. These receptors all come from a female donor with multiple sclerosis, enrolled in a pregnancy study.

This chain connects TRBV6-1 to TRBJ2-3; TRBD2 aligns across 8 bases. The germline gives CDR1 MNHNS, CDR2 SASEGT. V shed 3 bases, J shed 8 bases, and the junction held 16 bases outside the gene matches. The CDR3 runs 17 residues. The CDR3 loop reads CASSEFRGGPTFGTQYF. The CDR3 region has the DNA TGTGCCAGCAGTGAGTTCCGCGGGGGGCCTACTTTTGGTACGCAGTATTTT.

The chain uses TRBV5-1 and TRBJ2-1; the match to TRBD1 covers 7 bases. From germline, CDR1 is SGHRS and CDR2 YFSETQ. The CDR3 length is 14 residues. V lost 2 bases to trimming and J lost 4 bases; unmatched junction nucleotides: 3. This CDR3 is CASSFGTEYNEQFF. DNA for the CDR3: TGCGCCAGCAGCTTCGGGACAGAGTACAATGAGCAGTTCTTC.

CDR3 nucleotides: TGTGCCAGCAGCTTAGATTCCAGAGAGACCCAGTACTTC. Amino acid sequence: CASSLDSRETQYF. The chain employs TRBV11-3 and TRBJ2-5; D is uncertain. Germline CDR1 SGHNT, CDR2 YENEEA. This CDR3 has 13 residues. V was clipped by 0 bases and J by 4 bases, with 6 bases between them.

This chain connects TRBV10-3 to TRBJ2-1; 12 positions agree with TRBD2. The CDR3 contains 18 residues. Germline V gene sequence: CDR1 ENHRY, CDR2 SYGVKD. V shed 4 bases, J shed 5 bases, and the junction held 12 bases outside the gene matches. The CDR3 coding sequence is TGTGCCATCAGTGTCGGACAGGCAGGACTAGCGGGGAACAATGAGCAGTTCTTC. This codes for CAISVGQAGLAGNNEQFF.

The CDR3 loop is CASSLVGRGNTEAFF. In nucleotides, the CDR3 is TGTGCCAGCAGCTTAGTAGGCAGGGGGAACACTGAAGCTTTCTTT. The chain uses TRBV7-8 and TRBJ1-1; D possibly corresponds to TRBD1 (6 bases). With 1 base removed from V and 1 base from J, the gap between germline ends came to 10 bases. This CDR3 contains 15 residues. The germline CDR1 and CDR2 sequences are SGHVS and FQNEAQ.

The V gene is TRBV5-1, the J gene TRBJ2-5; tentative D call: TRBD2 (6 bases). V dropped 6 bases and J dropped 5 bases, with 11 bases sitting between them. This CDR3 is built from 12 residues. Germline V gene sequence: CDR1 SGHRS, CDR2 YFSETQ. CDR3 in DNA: TGCGCCAGCACTTTCGGAGGGGAGACCCAGTACTTC. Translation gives CASTFGGETQYF.